The 18 T cell receptor beta chains below come from one sample, sequenced in a study of tumor-infiltrating lymphocytes in primary liver carcinoma. Production of TCR beta cDNA used around 500 ng total RNA together with a constant-region primer. Library construction for TCR beta comprised three nested multiplex PCR rounds performed with slightly modified ARM-PCR. The first two PCR rounds used TRBV1-TRBV30 forward primers with a C-beta reverse primer, approximately 11 cycles each. TCRdb reprocessed the multiplex PCR reads via MiXCR and lists one record per CDR3 protein. The table records approximately 23,000 distinct CDR3 sequences, approximately 80% of them present only once. Co-extraction yielded RNA and DNA from roughly 21-30 mg of unsorted bulk tissue. Sequenced sample: liver tumor tissue from sampling region 2. Regarding subset: tumor region T2, inferior pole. The source is a woman aged 30 to 39 with primary liver carcinoma and hepatitis B virus infection.

About this clonotype itself: At one of its ends the junction is not consistent with the germline gene, which may arise from a read error. The V call is TRBV20-1, the J call TRBJ2-3; D may be TRBD1 (6 bases). Germline CDR1 is DFQATT and CDR2 is SNEGSKA (reference sequence). The CDR3 has 14 residues. The CDR3 region has the DNA TGCAGTGCTAGAGAGGGACCTAGGACAGATACTCAGTATTTT. Amino acids: CSAREGPRTDTQYF.

About this clonotype itself: A read error may account for a junction end that differs from germline. V gene TRBV7-3 combines with J gene TRBJ2-1; weak D call: TRBD1 (6 bases). CDR1 and CDR2 from the germline V gene are SGHTA and FQGTGA. This CDR3 is built from 14 residues. This CDR3 reads CASSPWERGNEQFF. The CDR3 nucleotides read TGTGCTAGCAGCCCGTGGGAGAGGGGGAATGAGCAGTTCTTC. Combining the CDR3 with reference TRBV7-3 and TRBJ2-1 gives the whole variable domain GAGVSQTPSNKVTEKGKYVELRCDPISGHTALYWYRQSLGQGPEFLIYFQGTGAADDSGLPNDRFFAVRPEGSVSTLKIQRTERGDSAVYLCASSPWERGNEQFFGPGTRLTVL.

The rearrangement joins TRBV5-4 to TRBJ2-1, with D possibly matching TRBD2 (5 bases). Per the germline V gene, CDR1 is SGHNT and CDR2 is YYREEE (reference sequence). Trimming stripped 3 bases from V and 0 bases from J, with 13 bases between. The CDR3 is 16 residues long. CDR3 bases: TGTGCCAGCAGCTCGATTAGCGTAAACTCCTACAATGAGCAGTTCTTC. Its protein product is CASSSISVNSYNEQFF.

This clonotype has more than one count but fewer than ten. V usage is TRBV7-9 and J usage is TRBJ2-5; D is ambiguous. This CDR3 is built from 14 residues. Trimming cost V 4 bases and J 5 bases, with 14 bases left between them. Germline V gene data show CDR1 as SEHNR and CDR2 as FQNEAQ (reference sequence). The DNA of the CDR3 is TGTGCCAGCAGCTCGAGTACTGTGGGGGAGACCCAGTACTTC. It codes for CASSSSTVGETQYF.

Details on this clonotype: The junction does not match germline at one end; this may be a read error. The chain joins TRBV11-2 to TRBJ2-7; the D is unclear. Germline V gene sequence: CDR1 SGHAT, CDR2 FQNNGV. The CDR3 is 13 amino acids. The CDR3 protein is CASSLSVFPGQYF. CDR3 coding DNA: TGTGCTAGCAGCTTAAGCGTTTTCCCCGGGCAGTACTTC.

The V call is TRBV4-2, the J call TRBJ2-7, with 9 bases that match TRBD1. In germline, CDR1 is LGHNA, CDR2 YNFKEQ. V was pared by 6 bases and J by 6 bases, with 21 bases of the junction left unmatched. The CDR3 has 18 amino acids. The CDR3 region is CASSQEYLGQGRPREQYF. The CDR3 nucleotides read TGTGCCAGCAGTCAGGAATACCTAGGACAGGGGAGACCGCGCGAGCAGTACTTC.

Concerning this clonotype: The CDR3 does not end in the conserved phenylalanine or tryptophan, so this is likely a read error. The DNA is omitted, as the CDR3 cannot be located on it reliably, and the CDR3 follows TCRdb's listing. The CDR3 protein is CASSHRQIETLYL. The chain combines TRBV11-2 with TRBJ2-5; whether TRBD1, the table's D call, matches the DNA was not checked. The germline V gene has CDR1 SGHAT and CDR2 FQNNGV. A total of 13 residues make up the CDR3, ends included.

The chain employs TRBV11-2 and TRBJ1-1; D possibly corresponds to TRBD1 (5 bases). Per the germline V gene, CDR1 is SGHAT and CDR2 is FQNNGV. The CDR3 consists of 14 residues. V lost 10 bases to trimming and J lost 8 bases, with 23 bases between them. CDR3 residues: CANRYTGGRAEAFF. Here the CDR3 DNA reads TGTGCCAACAGATATACAGGTGGGAGGGCCGAAGCTTTCTTT.

Regarding this clonotype: This likely comes from a read error, as the CDR3 has no conserved phenylalanine or tryptophan at its end. The chain uses TRBV5-5 and TRBJ1-4; D unresolved. Trimming removed 1 base at V and 2 bases at J, with 21 bases between. Germline V gene data show CDR1 as SGHKS and CDR2 as YYEKEE (reference sequence). The CDR3 runs 19 residues. The DNA for the CDR3 is TGTGCCAGCAGCTTGAGGTTAGGCGGACGGATTGCGACTAATGAAAAACTGTTTTTA. As protein: CASSLRLGGRIATNEKLFL.

This clonotype was counted a few times. One base away lies a much larger clone, so this may be a sequencing read error. The chain has TRBV29-1 and TRBJ2-1; 8 bases are shared with TRBD1. The CDR3 extends over 14 amino acids. Losses at the gene ends were 8 bases for V and 6 bases for J; bases not matched to a gene: 12. CDR1 is SQVTM and CDR2 is ANQGSEA in the germline V gene. The CDR3 protein is CSIVGQGPFNEQFF. The DNA of the CDR3 is TGCAGCATTGTTGGACAGGGACCTTTCAATGAGCAGTTCTTC.

The chain links TRBV6-5 to TRBJ2-2, with 8 bases lining up with TRBD1. Per germline, CDR1 MNHEY and CDR2 SVGAGI. V shed 7 bases, J shed 4 bases, and the junction held 8 bases outside the gene matches. The CDR3 runs to 15 residues. In nucleotides, the CDR3 is TGTGCCAGCACTCAGTGGACAGGGTTCACCGGGGAGCTGTTTTTT. It yields the protein CASTQWTGFTGELFF.

In the case of this clonotype: No DNA is shown, since the ends of the CDR3 on it are uncertain; the CDR3 is the one TCRdb lists. The chain recombines TRBV5-6 with TRBJ1-6. The length of the CDR3 is 14 amino acids, counting both ends. Germline V CDR1 and CDR2: SGHDT, YYEEEE. The CDR3 reads CTSNLVALGSPLRF.

The sample holds one count of this clonotype. At one end, the junction sequence differs from germline, possibly due to a read error. The J gene is TRBJ2-1, the V gene TRBV4-3; D is possibly TRBD2 (6 bases). CDR1 LGHNA and CDR2 YSLEER come from the germline V gene. CDR3 length: 16 residues. CDR3: CAISRDAGSSYNEQFF. Here the CDR3 DNA reads TGCGCCATCAGCCGAGATGCGGGAAGCTCATACAATGAGCAGTTCTTC.

In the case of this clonotype: As the CDR3 is not closed by the conserved phenylalanine or tryptophan, this likely results from a read error. The V and J genes are TRBV4-2 and TRBJ1-1, with a tentative D call TRBD1 (5 bases). This CDR3 spans 16 amino acids. The germline gives CDR1 LGHNA, CDR2 YNFKEQ. CDR3 in DNA: TGTGTCAGCAGCCCCGGCGAGGGGAGAGGGAACACTGAAGCTTTCCTT. It encodes CVSSPGEGRGNTEAFL.

This clonotype was counted only a few times. The junction and the germline gene differ at one end; a read error may be behind it. The chain employs TRBV14 and TRBJ2-1, with D unclear. The CDR3 is 11 amino acids. The V gene's germline CDR1 is SGHDN and CDR2 FVKESK. DNA of the CDR3: TGTGTCAGCAGCCAACGCAACGAGCAGTTCTTC. It is translated as CVSSQRNEQFF. The full variable domain, in which reference TRBV14 and TRBJ2-1 provide the parts outside the CDR3, is EAGVTQFPSHSVIEKGQTVTLRCDPISGHDNLYWYRRVMGKEIKFLLHFVKESKQDESGMPNNRFLAERTGGTYSTLKVQPAELEDSGVYFCVSSQRNEQFFGPGTRLTVL.

As DNA, the CDR3 is TGTGCCAGCAGCTTGGACCGGGGCCTCCCCTACGAGCAGTACTTC. Protein product: CASSLDRGLPYEQYF. This rearrangement joins TRBV11-3 to TRBJ2-7, with D perhaps assigned TRBD1 or TRBD2 (5 bases each). Trimming pared 3 bases from V and 2 bases from J, leaving 14 bases between. CDR1 is SGHNT and CDR2 is YENEEA in the germline V gene. The CDR3 covers 15 residues.

There are a few counts of this clonotype. At one boundary the junction diverges from the germline segment, which might be a read error. The genes are TRBV6-5 and TRBJ1-1; D gene unclear. The CDR3 is 11 residues long. The V gene's germline CDR1 is MNHEY and CDR2 SVGAGI. The CDR3 DNA reads as TGTGCCAGTGGTTACGCAGATGTAGCTTTCTTC. It codes for CASGYADVAFF.

In DNA form, the CDR3 reads TGTGCCAGCAGCCGACTATTGGGGGGGGGGTACGGGCAGTTCTTC. This translates into CASSRLLGGGYGQFF. The chain is built from TRBV11-3 and TRBJ2-1, with 7 bases identical to TRBD2. The CDR3 runs to 15 residues. The germline V gene has CDR1 SGHNT and CDR2 YENEEA. The J segment lost 12 bases and the V segment lost 5 bases, leaving 16 bases of the junction unmatched.